A single sample is the source of the 9 T cell receptor beta chains below, sequenced in a study of early T cells in non-severe SARS-CoV-2 infection. From the 5' RACE reads, TCRdb called clonotypes with MiXCR, one entry per CDR3 protein. The sample shows 85,000 to 95,000 distinct CDR3 sequences, roughly 14% of them seen only once. What was sequenced was whole blood. All receptors derive from an adult who was a healthcare worker with PCR-confirmed SARS-CoV-2 infection or an uninfected control (not recorded which).

The sample holds many counts of this clonotype. This chain connects TRBV7-2 to TRBJ2-2; D uncertain. This CDR3 comprises 15 residues. Trimming removed 1 base at V and 3 bases at J, with 9 bases between. Germline CDR1 is SGHTA and CDR2 is FQGNSA. CDR3 residues: CASSLVVGYTGELFF. The CDR3 DNA is TGTGCCAGCAGCTTAGTAGTAGGGTACACCGGGGAGCTGTTTTTT.

There are many counts of this clonotype. The V call is TRBV5-1, the J call TRBJ1-3, with unresolved D. V lost 1 base, J lost 2 bases, and 4 bases lay in between. Germline CDR1 SGHRS, CDR2 YFSETQ. The CDR3 contains 13 residues. The CDR3 DNA is TGCGCCAGCAGCTTGCATGCTGGAAACACCATATATTTT. Protein: CASSLHAGNTIYF.

This clonotype was counted a single time. This chain links TRBV25-1 with TRBJ2-3, with a tentative D call TRBD1 (6 bases). From germline, CDR1 is MGHDK and CDR2 SYGVNS. The CDR3 loop spans 15 amino acids. V lost 4 bases and J lost 4, with 15 bases in between. The CDR3 DNA sequence: TGTGCCAGCAGTGCTTTAAAACAGGGCCCAGATACGCAGTATTTT. Encoded protein: CASSALKQGPDTQYF.

This clonotype was seen a few times. The V and J genes are TRBV7-8 and TRBJ2-4; D assignment may be TRBD1 or TRBD2 (5 bases each). Germline assignment: CDR1 SGHVS and CDR2 FQNEAQ. The CDR3 is made up of 17 amino acids. Trimming shortened V by 1 base and J by 0 bases, and 13 bases separated the two germline ends. The CDR3 DNA reads as TGTGCCAGCAGCTTAGAAAGGTGGGGGATAGCCAAAAACATTCAGTACTTC. It codes for CASSLERWGIAKNIQYF.

This clonotype was seen only a few times. The V and J genes are TRBV5-4 and TRBJ1-1; the D is unclear. Germline CDR1 reads SGHNT; CDR2 reads YYREEE (reference sequence). This CDR3 is built from 15 residues. Trimming pared 0 bases from V and 6 bases from J, leaving 15 bases between. DNA of the CDR3: TGTGCCAGCAGCTTGGATGTTGGAGGCATCCCTGAAGCTTTCTTT. Residues: CASSLDVGGIPEAFF. The full variable domain, its missing parts supplied by reference TRBV5-4 and TRBJ1-1, is ETGVTQSPTHLIKTRGQQVTLRCSSQSGHNTVSWYQQALGQGPQFIFQYYREEENGRGNFPPRFSGLQFPNYSSELNVNALELDDSALYLCASSLDVGGIPEAFFGQGTRLTVV.

This clonotype was seen at least ten times. In DNA, the CDR3 is TGTGCCATCAGTGATACAAAACTAGCGGACGCGGTCCGAGGCCTCACAGATACGCAGTATTTT. Translated: CAISDTKLADAVRGLTDTQYF. The V call is TRBV10-3, the J call TRBJ2-3; 8 bases are a match to TRBD2. Germline lookup yields CDR1 ENHRY and CDR2 SYGVKD. The ends lost 3 bases at V and 2 bases at J; junction bases unmatched: 22. The CDR3 consists of 21 residues.

The chain uses TRBV5-4 and TRBJ2-5, with D possibly matching TRBD2 (7 bases). This CDR3 spans 16 amino acids. The germline gives CDR1 SGHNT, CDR2 YYREEE (reference sequence). With 6 bases removed from V and 3 bases from J, the gap between germline ends came to 21 bases. The CDR3 bases are TGTGCCAGCAATAGGGGGGGGGCCGAGGGAAAAGAGACCCAGTACTTC. Translation gives CASNRGGAEGKETQYF.

In its sample, this clonotype was seen many times. The rearrangement links TRBV6-1 to TRBJ2-1; TRBD2 might be the D (5 bases). The V end lost 6 bases, the J end lost 6 bases, and 12 bases lay between the germline ends. Germline V gene data show CDR1 as MNHNS and CDR2 as SASEGT. The CDR3 runs to 13 residues. In DNA form, the CDR3 reads TGTGCCAGCAGGGGCCAGCGGAGCAATGAGCAGTTCTTC. As protein: CASRGQRSNEQFF.

This clonotype was found many times. The chain is built from TRBV29-1 and TRBJ1-1, with a tentative D call TRBD1 (6 bases). Germline V gene data show CDR1 as SQVTM and CDR2 as ANQGSEA. Trimming took off 7 bases at V and 0 bases at J, with 12 bases between the two ends. This CDR3 has 13 residues. The CDR3 here is CSARQVLNTEAFF. The CDR3 DNA reads as TGCAGCGCCCGACAGGTCTTGAACACTGAAGCTTTCTTT.